The subject of this entry is one T cell receptor beta chain. Its antigen is unknown. Repertoires were generated with immunoSEQ multiplex PCR, while TCRdb's copy carries only in-frame clones and drops some. Of over 800,000 clones in the sample, 90% to 95% were seen once. This entry comes from a study of shared clonotypes between healthy human individuals. Naive CD8 cells lacked CD45RO and underwent positive selection for CCR7, leaving out terminally differentiated effector memory CD45RA+ cells. CDR1 and CDR2 from the germline V gene are SNHLY and FYNNEI. CDR3 length: 14 amino acids. The V and J ends lost 10 bases and 0 bases respectively, with 13 bases between them. Study-level points and caveats: The study found approximately 5% of naive CD4 clonotypes shared across four donors.

The TCR originated in a man aged 25 to 40 in good health. Sequenced sample: naive CD8+ T cells sorted from blood. The genes are TRBV2 and TRBJ1-5, with D possibly matching TRBD1 (5 bases). CDR3 protein: CAIRGSNSNQPQHF. In DNA form, the CDR3 reads TGTGCCATAAGGGGATCTAATAGCAATCAGCCCCAGCATTTT.